This TCR beta chain was obtained from a study of shared clonotypes between healthy human individuals. This clone was detected a few times. Antigen specificity is unknown. Findings of the study overall: An effect of sequencing depth on clonotype sharing among donors was expected.

Donors were Caucasian adults residing in Nashville, Tennessee, USA. The length of the CDR3 is 14 residues. The ends lost 0 bases at V and 12 bases at J; junction bases unmatched: 10. Germline V CDR1 and CDR2: SGHRS, YFSETQ. Unsorted PBMC replicate PCRs drew on around 310 ng DNA, representing some 28,000 T cell genomes. In the study's own analysis: Sequence data from immunoSEQ were junction-only and lacked quality scores; consequently, filtering differed. Some clones are missing from TCRdb's copy, which holds only in-frame ones; the method was immunoSEQ multiplex PCR. That table furnishes V, J and clone size, whereas the DNA furnished D and trimming. The repertoire holds about 480,000 clones, with 79% as singletons.

The origin of this receptor is a woman in her thirties or forties in good health. Some clones in this sample may be carry-over from other donors' samples. The chain employs TRBV5-1 and TRBJ1-1; 8 bases are a match to TRBD1. The sample taken for sequencing was PBMCs. The CDR3 reads CASSLEGQVKNPFF. The CDR3, as DNA: TGCGCCAGCAGCTTGGAGGGACAGGTCAAGAACCCTTTCTTT.